This is a list of T cell receptor beta chains from one sample in a study of OX40 agonist ivuxolimab in advanced cancers. Clones were sequenced by immunoSEQ multiplex PCR, and TCRdb holds only the in-frame ones, with some missing. There are tens of thousands of clones in the sample; 85% to 95% occur only once, and approximately 24% lies in the top ten. The source material was CD4+ or CD8+ T cells sorted from blood, sampled in a trial of the OX40 agonist ivuxolimab. The receptors shown here come from an adult with an advanced solid tumor such as melanoma, head and neck, liver or kidney cancer. CDR3s include the opening cysteine and the closing phenylalanine or tryptophan. The D gene is left open where the match is weak. Clone size is stated in some rows and not others, as once, few, many or a class when expanded.

>TRBV7-2|-|-|TRBJ2-1
TGTGCCAGCAGCTCAGCCAATGAGCAGTTCTTC
CASSSANEQFF
>TRBV13|-|TRBD1|TRBJ1-3
TGTGCCAGCAGCCCCGTTGAGGGGACAGTCTCTGGAAACACCATATATTTT
CASSPVEGTVSGNTIYF
>TRBV7-9|-|-|TRBJ2-7
TGTGCCAGCAGCTCGGGGGCCGGCAGGGGAATCTACGAGCAGTACTTC
CASSSGAGRGIYEQYF
>TRBV25-1|-|-|TRBJ2-5
TGTGCCAGCAGTTCTCAGATTGCGGTCCAGTACTTC
CASSSQIAVQYF
>TRBV9|-|TRBD2|TRBJ2-2
TGTGCCAGCAGCCCTCGACTAGCGGGATCCGGGGAGCTGTTTTTT
CASSPRLAGSGELFF
>TRBV5-6|once|-|TRBJ2-7
TGTGCCAGCAGCATCAGCTCCTACGAGCAGTACTTC
CASSISSYEQYF
>TRBV13|-|-|TRBJ1-1
TGTGCCAGCACCCTCGGGGGGTGGACTGAAGCTTTCTTT
CASTLGGWTEAFF
>TRBV29-1|-|-|TRBJ1-2
TGCAGCGTTGAATGGACGCCTGGTGGCTACACCTTC
CSVEWTPGGYTF
>TRBV27|-|-|TRBJ2-1
TGTGCCAGCAGTTTAGGGCATGGGGGGTATAATGAGCAGTTCTTC
CASSLGHGGYNEQFF
>TRBV9|-|-|TRBJ2-5
TGTGCCAGCAGCGGGGGTCTAGCAGCAGAGACCCAGTACTTC
CASSGGLAAETQYF
>TRBV5-5|-|TRBD1|TRBJ1-2
TGTGCCAGCAGCCTGGGTTCTACAGGGGGATATGGCTACACCTTC
CASSLGSTGGYGYTF
>TRBV2|-|TRBD2|TRBJ2-2
TGTGCCAGGAGCGTCGGGCTAGCGGGGACCGGGGAGCTGTTTTTT
CARSVGLAGTGELFF
>TRBV9|-|TRBD1|TRBJ1-1
TGTGCCAGCAGCGTAAACAGACAGGGGGACACTGAAGCTTTCTTT
CASSVNRQGDTEAFF
>TRBV19|-|TRBD1|TRBJ1-2
TGTGCCAGTAGTATCGCAACTCCCGACAGGGTAAATTATGGCTACACCTTC
CASSIATPDRVNYGYTF
>TRBV2|-|TRBD1|TRBJ1-5
TGTGCCAGCAGTGAAGGGACAGGGGGCATATTGGGTCAGCCCCAGCATTTT
CASSEGTGGILGQPQHF
>TRBV9|-|-|TRBJ1-1
TGTGCCAGCAGCGTAGGTGGCGTGAACACTGAAGCTTTCTTT
CASSVGGVNTEAFF
>TRBV27|-|-|TRBJ1-1
TGTGCCAGCAGTTTAGGGCGGGCGAACACTGAAGCTTTCTTT
CASSLGRANTEAFF
>TRBV19|-|-|TRBJ2-7
TGTGCCAGTAGTAACACTCGACAGTTCCACCGACCCTACGAGCAGTACTTC
CASSNTRQFHRPYEQYF
>TRBV6-1|-|-|TRBJ2-7
TGTGCCAGCAGTGAAGGGTTGAGCTCCTACGAGCAGTACTTC
CASSEGLSSYEQYF
>TRBV5-5|-|-|TRBJ2-5
TGTACCAGCAGCTTGGATTTCGAAGAGACCCAGTACTTC
CTSSLDFEETQYF
>TRBV7-9|-|-|TRBJ1-1
TGTGCCAGCAGCTTATATTACGGGGATTTTACTGAAGCTTTCTTT
CASSLYYGDFTEAFF
>TRBV11-2|-|TRBD1|TRBJ2-7
TGTGCCAGCAGCTTTGGACAGGGGCCCTACGAGCAGTACTTC
CASSFGQGPYEQYF
>TRBV5-8|-|-|TRBJ2-5
TGTGCCAGCAGTCAGGACGGGGAAGAGACCCAGTACTTC
CASSQDGEETQYF
>TRBV11-2|-|TRBD2|TRBJ2-7
TGTGCCAGCAGCTTAGTGGCTAGCGGGAGCTACGAGCAGTACTTC
CASSLVASGSYEQYF
>TRBV27|-|-|TRBJ2-5
TGTGCCAGCAGCCCGGAGACTGGAGGGGAGACCCAGTACTTC
CASSPETGGETQYF
>TRBV19|-|-|TRBJ2-7
TGTGCCAGTAGTATAGCCGCCGCGGGGCAGATCTCCTACGAGCAGTACTTC
CASSIAAAGQISYEQYF
>TRBV6-1|-|TRBD1|TRBJ2-3
TGTGCCAGCAGTCCGGACAGGGGTGGCACAGATACGCAGTATTTT
CASSPDRGGTDTQYF
>TRBV21-1|many|-|TRBJ2-2
TGTGCCAGCAGCAAAAGGGGTGGACAGGGGGAAAGAGTCGGGGAGCTGTTTTTT
CASSKRGGQGERVGELFF
>TRBV6-5|-|-|TRBJ1-2
TGTGCCAGCAGCTTGGCCCTAAAGGGCTACACCTTC
CASSLALKGYTF
>TRBV28|-|-|TRBJ2-5
TGTGCCAGCATCACTTACCGGGACAAAGAGACCCAGTACTTC
CASITYRDKETQYF
>TRBV7-9|-|-|TRBJ1-1
TGTGCCAGCAGCTTGAGTTCGGAGGGGTTGAACACTGAAGCTTTCTTT
CASSLSSEGLNTEAFF
>TRBV9|-|-|TRBJ2-7
TGTGCCAGCAGCGTAGCTTCGGCAGCTTCCTACGAGCAGTACTTC
CASSVASAASYEQYF
>TRBV6-5|-|-|TRBJ2-3
TGTGCCAGCAGTTACCGGACGGCTAGCACAGATACGCAGTATTTT
CASSYRTASTDTQYF
>TRBV5-6|-|-|TRBJ1-5
TGTGCCAGCAGCTTCGGGTTTAGCAATCAGCCCCAGCATTTT
CASSFGFSNQPQHF
>TRBV7-9|-|-|TRBJ1-4
TGTGCCAGCGCATCCCTCCAGATGGACGGCGGGCGGAAACTGTTTTTT
CASASLQMDGGRKLFF
>TRBV9|once|TRBD1|TRBJ2-6
TGTGCCAGCAGCTCCCCGGGACAGGGGGAATGCGTTTTC
CASSSPGQGECVF